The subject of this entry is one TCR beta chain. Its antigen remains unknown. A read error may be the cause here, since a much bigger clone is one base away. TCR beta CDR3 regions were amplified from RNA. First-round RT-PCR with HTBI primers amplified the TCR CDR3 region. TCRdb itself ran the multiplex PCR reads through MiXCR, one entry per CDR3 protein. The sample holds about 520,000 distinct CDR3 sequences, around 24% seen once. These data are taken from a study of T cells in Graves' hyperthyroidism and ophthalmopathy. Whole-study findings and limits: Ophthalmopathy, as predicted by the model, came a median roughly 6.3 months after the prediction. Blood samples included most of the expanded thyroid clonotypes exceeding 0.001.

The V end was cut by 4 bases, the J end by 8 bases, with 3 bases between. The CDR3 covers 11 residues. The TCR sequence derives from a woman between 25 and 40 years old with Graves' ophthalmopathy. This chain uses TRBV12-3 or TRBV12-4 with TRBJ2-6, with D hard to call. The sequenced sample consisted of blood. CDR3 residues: CASSSTNVLTF. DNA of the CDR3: TGTGCCAGCAGTTCGACCAACGTCCTGACTTTC.